These 28 T cell receptor beta chains originate from one sample sequenced in a study of cytomegalovirus exposure and HLA in healthy donors. The method was immunoSEQ multiplex PCR; TCRdb's version includes in-frame clones alone and lacks a portion of them. This table has under 200,000 clones, about 89% appearing once. The sequencing sample was made of PBMCs. The receptors shown here come from a woman in her late teens or twenties in good health and CMV-seropositive.

This chain joins TRBV18 and TRBJ1-1; no firm D call. V dropped 2 bases and J dropped 1 base, with 11 bases sitting between them. Germline CDR1 is KGHSH and CDR2 is LQKENI. This CDR3 contains 15 residues. The CDR3 loop is CASSPAERANTEAFF. CDR3 sequence (DNA): TGTGCCAGCTCACCAGCCGAGAGGGCGAACACTGAAGCTTTCTTT.

The chain combines TRBV4-3 with TRBJ2-1, with 7 bases that match TRBD2. Unmatched junction bases numbered 11, after V lost 0 bases and J lost 3 bases. CDR3 size: 18 residues. The V gene's germline CDR1 is LGHNA and CDR2 YSLEER. CDR3: CASSQDGAGEQIYNEQFF. The CDR3 DNA reads TGCGCCAGCAGCCAAGACGGCGCGGGAGAGCAAATCTACAATGAGCAGTTCTTC.

This chain uses TRBV11-2 with TRBJ2-7, with 13 bases fitting TRBD2. Unmatched junction bases numbered 16, after V lost 5 bases and J lost 6 bases. The CDR3 contains 18 residues. Germline V gene sequence: CDR1 SGHAT, CDR2 FQNNGV. CDR3 bases: TGTGCCAGCAGCCCCTTCGGACTAGCGGGGGCCCAGACGGGCGAGCAGTACTTC. As protein: CASSPFGLAGAQTGEQYF.

The rearrangement joins TRBV18 to TRBJ1-4; TRBD1 matches 9 bases. The germline V gene encodes CDR1 KGHSH and CDR2 LQKENI. The trim removed 1 base at V and 4 bases at J, leaving 4 bases unmatched. The CDR3 runs to 16 residues. CDR3 sequence (DNA): TGTGCCAGCTCACCACGGAAGGACAGGGGTAATGAAAAACTGTTTTTT. Amino acids: CASSPRKDRGNEKLFF.

The V and J genes are TRBV7-2 and TRBJ1-2, with D maybe TRBD1 (5 bases). Trimming removed 1 base from V and 6 bases from J, with 9 bases in between. Germline V gene data show CDR1 as SGHTA and CDR2 as FQGNSA. The CDR3 totals 13 residues. CDR3 in amino acids: CASSLEGLNGYTF. The DNA for the CDR3 is TGTGCCAGCAGCTTAGAGGGACTCAATGGCTACACCTTC.

The V call is TRBV30, the J call TRBJ2-2, with 7 bases identical to TRBD1. In germline, CDR1 is GTSNPN, CDR2 SVGIG (reference sequence). Trimming took 3 bases from V and 0 from J; bases not matched to a gene: 4. The CDR3 loop spans 15 amino acids. CDR3 residues: CAWSGDSTNTGELFF. CDR3 coding DNA: TGTGCCTGGAGCGGGGACAGTACGAACACCGGGGAGCTGTTTTTT.

The chain uses TRBV10-2 and TRBJ1-2, with TRBD1 matching 7 bases. The CDR3 contains 13 residues. V trimming: 3 bases; J trimming: 5 bases; junction bases outside the gene matches: 3. Germline lookup yields CDR1 WSHSY and CDR2 SAAADI. The chain's CDR3 is CASSDRGRYGYTF. The CDR3 DNA reads TGCGCCAGCAGTGACAGGGGGAGGTATGGCTACACCTTC.

The chain combines TRBV23-1 with TRBJ1-4; 10 positions agree with TRBD1. TRBV23-1 is recorded as an ORF, its role being uncertain. This CDR3 contains 17 residues. The V segment lost 3 bases and the J segment 14 bases; nucleotides outside the gene matches: 18. CDR3 DNA: TGCGCCAGCAGTCACCCAAAGGGAGGGACAGGGGCCCAAGGTCTGTTTTTT. This sequence encodes CASSHPKGGTGAQGLFF.

This chain uses TRBV4-2 with TRBJ2-1; 11 bases agree with TRBD2. The germline V gene encodes CDR1 LGHNA and CDR2 YNFKEQ. CDR3 size: 16 residues. V gave up 3 bases and J gave up 6 bases; unmatched junction bases: 7. The CDR3 sequence is CASSHDLAGGINEQFF. The CDR3 nucleotides are TGTGCCAGCAGCCACGATCTAGCGGGAGGTATCAATGAGCAGTTCTTC.

The V call is TRBV6-4, the J call TRBJ2-1, with a tentative D call TRBD1 (6 bases). The germline V gene has CDR1 MRHNA and CDR2 SNTAGT. This CDR3 has 12 residues. V shed 2 bases and J shed 10 bases, with 9 bases lying between them. Here the CDR3 reads CASSDGRGEQFF. CDR3 nucleotides: TGTGCCAGCAGTGACGGAAGGGGGGAGCAGTTCTTC.

This chain joins TRBV11-2 and TRBJ2-1; a weak D match, TRBD1 (6 bases). CDR1 SGHAT and CDR2 FQNNGV come from the germline V gene. Trimming pared 5 bases from V and 3 bases from J, leaving 20 bases between. The CDR3 has 17 amino acids. CDR3 protein: CASSPIRGRGLYNEQFF. The CDR3 DNA reads TGTGCCAGCAGCCCCATCAGGGGCAGGGGCCTCTACAATGAGCAGTTCTTC.

This clone was seen only a few times. The genes are TRBV7-9 and TRBJ2-7; 11 nucleotides match TRBD2. The V segment lost 5 bases and the J segment 4 bases; nucleotides outside the gene matches: 4. Looked up from germline, CDR1 is SEHNR and CDR2 is FQNEAQ (reference sequence). This CDR3 is built from 14 residues. CDR3 residues: CASSPTSGSYEQYF. Written as DNA, the CDR3 is TGTGCCAGCAGCCCCACTAGCGGGAGTTACGAGCAGTACTTC.

The V gene is TRBV7-9, the J gene TRBJ2-7, with 12 bases fitting TRBD2. Germline V gene data show CDR1 as SEHNR and CDR2 as FQNEAQ (reference sequence). The CDR3 extends over 15 amino acids. The trim removed 5 bases at V and 5 bases at J, leaving 7 bases unmatched. The CDR3 region has the DNA TGTGCCAGCAGCCAGACTAGCGGGAGTTTCAACGAGCAGTACTTC. Translating gives CASSQTSGSFNEQYF. Together with reference TRBV7-9 and TRBJ2-7, the CDR3 gives the full variable domain: DTGVSQNPRHKITKRGQNVTFRCDPISEHNRLYWYRQTLGQGPEFLTYFQNEAQLEKSRLLSDRFSAERPKGSFSTLEIQRTEQGDSAMYLCASSQTSGSFNEQYFGPGTRLTVT.

This clone was detected only once. J is TRBJ2-7 and V is TRBV19, with 7 bases that match TRBD2. V gave up 7 bases and J gave up 0 bases; unmatched junction bases: 9. The CDR3 has 15 amino acids. CDR1 is LNHDA, CDR2 SQIVND, per germline (reference sequence). The CDR3 DNA follows: TGTGCCAGTAAGCGGGGTCCAGAAAGCTCCTACGAGCAGTACTTC. This translates into CASKRGPESSYEQYF.

The chain combines TRBV27 with TRBJ2-3, with 11 positions matching TRBD2. CDR3 length equals 15 residues. The junction had 12 bases not matched to a gene; V was cut back by 8 bases and J by 8 bases. The V gene's germline CDR1 is MNHEY and CDR2 SMNVEV (reference sequence). In DNA, the CDR3 is TGTGCCAGCCACAAACTAGCGGGGGACGCTAGTACGCAGTATTTT. Protein product: CASHKLAGDASTQYF.

The genes are TRBV4-2 and TRBJ2-3; TRBD2 matches 11 bases. This CDR3 spans 20 amino acids. The germline gives CDR1 LGHNA, CDR2 YNFKEQ. V was pared by 6 bases and J by 0 bases, with 17 bases of the junction left unmatched. DNA for the CDR3: TGTGCCAGCAGTCTATTCCTCATGGCTAGCGGGGGGACTAGCACAGATACGCAGTATTTT. Protein product: CASSLFLMASGGTSTDTQYF.

The CDR3 spells CASSFGRRGANVLTF. The DNA of the CDR3 is TGTGCCAGCAGCTTCGGAAGGCGGGGGGCCAACGTCCTGACTTTC. This chain links TRBV14 with TRBJ2-6; D not resolved. From germline, CDR1 is SGHDN and CDR2 FVKESK. The CDR3 runs to 15 residues. V lost 5 bases to trimming and J lost 4 bases, with 12 bases between them.

J is TRBJ2-1 and V is TRBV2; maybe TRBD1 (6 bases). The V end was cut by 6 bases, the J end by 0 bases, with 9 bases between. The CDR3 is 14 residues long. Germline values: CDR1 SNHLY, CDR2 FYNNEI. The CDR3 DNA sequence: TGTGCCAGCAGAGGGGGAACCTCCTACAATGAGCAGTTCTTC. This gives the protein CASRGGTSYNEQFF.

The DNA of the CDR3 is TGTGCCAGCAGTTTTAGTACGTACCAGGGTAGAGACACCGGGGAGCTGTTTTTT. Its protein product is CASSFSTYQGRDTGELFF. V is TRBV27 and J is TRBJ2-2; D is possibly TRBD1 (5 bases). This CDR3 region has 18 residues. The germline CDR1 and CDR2 sequences are MNHEY and SMNVEV (reference sequence). V lost 3 bases to trimming and J lost 3 bases, with 20 bases between them.

This chain uses TRBV11-2 with TRBJ2-3; TRBD2 agrees at 10 bases. This CDR3 comprises 14 residues. V shed 7 bases, J shed 5 bases, and the junction held 6 bases outside the gene matches. The germline V gene has CDR1 SGHAT and CDR2 FQNNGV. The chain's CDR3 is CASTSLAGKDTQYF. CDR3 nucleotides: TGTGCCAGCACGTCACTAGCGGGGAAAGATACGCAGTATTTT.

This chain connects TRBV5-4 to TRBJ1-2, with TRBD1 matching 7 bases. Per the germline V gene, CDR1 is SGHNT and CDR2 is YYREEE (reference sequence). This CDR3 is 15 amino acids long. V dropped 4 bases and J dropped 0; count of bases not matched to a gene: 6. As DNA, the CDR3 is TGTGCCAGCAGCCCGAAAGGACAGGCTAACTATGGCTACACCTTC. Translated, it gives CASSPKGQANYGYTF.

This sequence joins TRBV7-9 and TRBJ1-2, with 9 bases fitting TRBD1. Germline V lookup: CDR1 SEHNR, CDR2 FQNEAQ (reference sequence). This CDR3 has 15 amino acids. Trimming removed 1 base from V and 4 bases from J; junction bases left unmatched: 4. CDR3 amino acids: CASSLEATGGYGYTF. The DNA of the CDR3 is TGTGCCAGCAGCTTAGAGGCGACAGGGGGCTATGGCTACACCTTC.

The CDR3 region has the DNA TGTGCCAGCAGCTTAGGAGGGACAGCGGAGAATCAGCCCCAGCATTTT. As protein: CASSLGGTAENQPQHF. This chain connects TRBV7-8 to TRBJ1-5; 7 bases are shared with TRBD1. The CDR3 runs to 16 residues. Germline V lookup: CDR1 SGHVS, CDR2 FQNEAQ. V shed 1 base and J 4 bases; nucleotides not matched to a gene: 7.

The gene calls are TRBV7-2 and TRBJ2-5; 12 nucleotides agree with TRBD2. Germline V CDR1 and CDR2: SGHTA, FQGNSA. The CDR3 runs to 17 residues. V trimming: 5 bases; J trimming: 5 bases; junction bases outside the gene matches: 12. The CDR3 here is CASSPRGVLAGGETQYF. The CDR3 DNA reads as TGTGCCAGCAGCCCTAGAGGTGTACTAGCGGGAGGCGAGACCCAGTACTTC. The entire variable domain, with the rest obtained from reference TRBV7-2 and TRBJ2-5, is as follows: GAGVSQSPSNKVTEKGKDVELRCDPISGHTALYWYRQSLGQGLEFLIYFQGNSAPDKSGLPSDRFSAERTGGSVSTLTIQRTQQEDSAVYLCASSPRGVLAGGETQYFGPGTRLLVL.

The CDR3 region has the DNA TGCGCCAGCAGCTTGGCGACAGGATCCTACACTGAAGCTTTCTTT. Encoded protein: CASSLATGSYTEAFF. The genes are TRBV5-1 and TRBJ1-1, with D tentatively TRBD1 (6 bases). The CDR3 runs 15 residues. Germline assignment: CDR1 SGHRS and CDR2 YFSETQ. V lost 0 bases to trimming and J lost 3 bases, with 12 bases between them.

J is TRBJ2-7 and V is TRBV4-1; 8 bases line up with TRBD1. Looked up from germline, CDR1 is MGHRA and CDR2 is YSYEKL. CDR3 size: 15 residues. V lost 3 bases, J lost 2 bases, and 6 bases stayed unmatched. The CDR3 loop reads CASSQTGASTYEQYF. The CDR3 DNA is TGCGCCAGCAGCCAGACAGGGGCCTCAACCTACGAGCAGTACTTC.

The V gene is TRBV6-1, the J gene TRBJ1-2; maybe TRBD1 (5 bases). V was shortened by 6 bases and J by 8 bases, with 19 bases between the two germline ends. Per the germline V gene, CDR1 is MNHNS and CDR2 is SASEGT. The CDR3 extends over 14 amino acids. CDR3 DNA sequence: TGTGCCAGCAGCAACCTGGGAGGGGCAGAAGGCTACACCTTC. This codes for CASSNLGGAEGYTF.

The genes are TRBV10-3 and TRBJ1-2, with D perhaps TRBD1 (6 bases). Germline values: CDR1 ENHRY, CDR2 SYGVKD. Trimming left V 8 bases short and J 8 bases short, with 18 bases between. There are 13 residues in the CDR3. This CDR3 is CAIAGAQARGYTF. In nucleotides, the CDR3 is TGTGCCATCGCGGGGGCGCAAGCACGAGGCTACACCTTC.